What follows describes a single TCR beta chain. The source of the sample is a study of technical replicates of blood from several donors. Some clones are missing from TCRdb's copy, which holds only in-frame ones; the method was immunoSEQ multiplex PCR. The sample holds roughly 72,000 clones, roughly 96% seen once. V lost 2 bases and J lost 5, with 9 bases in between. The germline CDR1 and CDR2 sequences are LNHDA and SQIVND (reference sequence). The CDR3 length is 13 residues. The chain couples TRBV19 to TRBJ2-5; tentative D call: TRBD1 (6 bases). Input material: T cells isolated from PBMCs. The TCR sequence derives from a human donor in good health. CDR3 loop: CASSIQGIETQYF. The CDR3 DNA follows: TGTGCCAGTAGTATACAGGGGATCGAGACCCAGTACTTC.